Presented here are 22 T cell receptor beta chains from one specimen sequenced in a study of OX40 agonist ivuxolimab in advanced cancers. Library preparation employed the immunoSEQ multiplex PCR assay. What TCRdb holds here is the immuneACCESS table cut down to in-frame rearrangements. Part of the clones is not present; checked against another copy, under half of the missing clones reflect an unresolved V gene, and the others are unexplained. This sample is represented by 81,000 or so clones; around 89% of them were singletons. Approximately 0.45% of the sample belongs to the ten largest clones. The material was CD4+ or CD8+ T cells sorted from blood, obtained in a trial of the OX40 agonist ivuxolimab. The receptors were sampled from an adult with an advanced solid tumor such as melanoma, head and neck, liver or kidney cancer.

This sequence joins TRBV18 and TRBJ2-7; TRBD1 agrees at 7 bases. Germline loops: CDR1 KGHSH, CDR2 LQKENI. Losses at the gene ends were 6 bases for V and 0 bases for J; bases not matched to a gene: 5. CDR3 length equals 14 residues. For the CDR3, the DNA is TGTGCCAGCTCCCCAGGGACAGACTCCTACGAGCAGTACTTC. The encoded protein is CASSPGTDSYEQYF.

The chain's CDR3 is CASSPSPGTQYF. The CDR3 DNA sequence: TGTGCCAGCAGCCCGTCACCGGGGACCCAGTACTTC. The rearrangement links TRBV7-2 to TRBJ2-5; the D is unclear. The CDR3 is 12 residues long. The germline V gene encodes CDR1 SGHTA and CDR2 FQGNSA. Trimming shortened V by 5 bases and J by 7 bases, and 11 bases separated the two germline ends.

The chain employs TRBV5-1 and TRBJ1-1; tentatively, D is TRBD1 (6 bases). Trimming removed 4 bases at V and 5 bases at J, with 15 bases between. Germline values: CDR1 SGHRS, CDR2 YFSETQ. The length of the CDR3 is 14 residues. The CDR3 DNA is TGCGCCAGCAGCCCGGGACACCGGGAAACTGAAGCTTTCTTT. Its translation: CASSPGHRETEAFF.

The chain joins TRBV5-1 to TRBJ2-7; D is uncertain. V lost 0 bases, J lost 5 bases, and 3 bases lay in between. Germline V gives CDR1 SGHRS, CDR2 YFSETQ. This CDR3 is 11 amino acids long. CDR3 DNA: TGCGCCAGCAGCTTGGGACACGAGCAGTACTTC. This gives the protein CASSLGHEQYF.

This chain uses TRBV19 with TRBJ2-3, with unresolved D. CDR1 LNHDA and CDR2 SQIVND come from the germline V gene (reference sequence). V gave up 2 bases and J gave up 0 bases, with 0 bases separating them. This CDR3 comprises 12 residues. The CDR3 loop reads CASSISTDTQYF. CDR3 bases: TGTGCCAGTAGTATAAGCACAGATACGCAGTATTTT.

V is TRBV7-8 and J is TRBJ1-5, with D perhaps matching TRBD1 (5 bases). V lost 5 bases to trimming and J lost 8 bases, with 19 bases between them. This CDR3 is built from 15 residues. Germline values: CDR1 SGHVS, CDR2 FQNEAQ. This chain's CDR3 is CASSRSKTQGEPQHF. The CDR3 DNA reads as TGTGCCAGCAGCCGCAGCAAAACCCAGGGAGAGCCCCAGCATTTT.

The rearrangement joins TRBV2 to TRBJ1-4, with D hard to call. Deletions cut 2 bases from V and 3 bases from J, with 10 bases between. In germline, CDR1 is SNHLY, CDR2 FYNNEI. The CDR3 totals 15 residues. This CDR3 is CASSEFSSPNEKLFF. The CDR3 DNA reads as TGTGCCAGCAGTGAATTTTCCAGTCCTAATGAAAAACTGTTTTTT.

Of note for this clone: An end of the junction differs from the germline gene, which may be a read error. The chain uses TRBV7-3 and TRBJ2-7; 9 bases are shared with TRBD1. The CDR3 loop spans 13 amino acids. CDR1 is SGHTA, CDR2 FQGTGA, per germline. The DNA for the CDR3 is TGTGCCAGCAGCCGAGATGGGACAGGGCGCACTTTTTTC. Amino acids: CASSRDGTGRTFF. The complete variable domain, with remaining parts taken from reference TRBV7-3 and TRBJ2-7, reads GAGVSQTPSNKVTEKGKYVELRCDPISGHTALYWYRQSLGQGPEFLIYFQGTGAADDSGLPNDRFFAVRPEGSVSTLKIQRTERGDSAVYLCASSRDGTGRTFFGPGTRLTVT.

The gene calls are TRBV19 and TRBJ1-5, with D perhaps TRBD1 (6 bases). The CDR3 sequence is 17 residues long. Per the germline V gene, CDR1 is LNHDA and CDR2 is SQIVND (reference sequence). V was pared by 0 bases and J by 2 bases, with 14 bases between. In DNA form, the CDR3 reads TGTGCCAGTAGTATAGATAAATTTGGGGGGCGCAATCAGCCCCAGCATTTT. Translating it yields CASSIDKFGGRNQPQHF.

V gene TRBV27 combines with J gene TRBJ1-1; weak D call: TRBD1 (6 bases). V shed 4 bases and J shed 5 bases, with 11 bases lying between them. Germline-derived CDR1 and CDR2 are MNHEY and SMNVEV (reference sequence). The CDR3 is 13 residues long. In nucleotides, the CDR3 is TGTGCCAGCAGTTCTACTAGGGGGACTGAAGCTTTCTTT. Its protein is CASSSTRGTEAFF.

V gene TRBV28 combines with J gene TRBJ1-5; D call uncertain. Germline V gene data show CDR1 as MDHEN and CDR2 as SYDVKM. V was trimmed by 8 bases and J by 3 bases, leaving 17 bases between them. The CDR3 loop spans 15 amino acids. The CDR3 here is CASRVGPAYNQPQHF. For the CDR3, the DNA is TGTGCCAGCCGAGTCGGACCAGCTTACAATCAGCCCCAGCATTTT.

This clone turned up a few times. The chain has TRBV13 and TRBJ2-1; D tentatively fits TRBD1 or TRBD2 (5 bases each). From germline, CDR1 is PRHDT and CDR2 FYEKMQ (reference sequence). The CDR3 is 13 residues long. Trimming shortened V by 7 bases and J by 3 bases, and 10 bases separated the two germline ends. CDR3 amino acids: CASTGLRYNEQFF. In DNA, the CDR3 is TGTGCCAGCACGGGGCTTCGCTACAATGAGCAGTTCTTC.

The genes are TRBV9 and TRBJ1-1; tentative D call: TRBD1 (6 bases). The V gene lost 0 bases and the J gene lost 9 bases, with 12 bases spanning the gap. Germline CDR1 SGDLS, CDR2 YYNGEE. This CDR3 comprises 13 residues. Written as DNA, the CDR3 is TGTGCCAGCAGCGTAGCTTCAGGGGTGCAAGCTTTCTTT. This gives the protein CASSVASGVQAFF. Looking up the rest from reference TRBV9 and TRBJ1-1 gives the full variable domain: DSGVTQTPKHLITATGQRVTLRCSPRSGDLSVYWYQQSLDQGLQFLIQYYNGEERAKGNILERFSAQQFPDLHSELNLSSLELGDSALYFCASSVASGVQAFFGQGTRLTVV.

This clone occurred once. The CDR3, as DNA: TGTGCCAGCAGTGCTGGCACGGGACAGGTCTACGAGCAGTACTTC. It yields the protein CASSAGTGQVYEQYF. The chain links TRBV6-5 to TRBJ2-7, with 8 bases that match TRBD1. V lost 5 bases and J lost 3; bases outside the gene matches: 9. Looked up from germline, CDR1 is MNHEY and CDR2 is SVGAGI. CDR3 size: 15 residues.

The chain has TRBV4-1 and TRBJ1-2, with TRBD1 matching over 7 bases. The V gene's germline CDR1 is MGHRA and CDR2 YSYEKL. CDR3 length equals 15 residues. V shed 1 base and J 8 bases; nucleotides not matched to a gene: 10. The CDR3 protein is CASSQVDRHSRGYTF. DNA for the CDR3: TGCGCCAGCAGCCAAGTGGACAGGCATTCTAGAGGCTACACCTTC.

A word on this clone: At the DNA level, this CDR3 is encoded by other sequences in the same sample as well. The chain is built from TRBV18 and TRBJ2-5, with 8 bases identical to TRBD1. The CDR3 consists of 15 residues. J lost 2 bases, V lost 3 bases, and 5 bases had no gene match. Germline V gene data show CDR1 as KGHSH and CDR2 as LQKENI. CDR3 sequence reads: CASSPVRTGQETQYF. In DNA, the CDR3 is TGTGCCAGCTCACCGGTCAGGACAGGGCAAGAGACCCAGTACTTC. The full variable domain, with the rest looked up from reference TRBV18 and TRBJ2-5, is NAGVMQNPRHLVRRRGQEARLRCSPMKGHSHVYWYRQLPEEGLKFMVYLQKENIIDESGMPKERFSAEFPKEGPSILRIQQVVRGDSAAYFCASSPVRTGQETQYFGPGTRLLVL.

This clone was counted ten times or more. V and J are TRBV4-2 and TRBJ2-5, with 7 positions matching TRBD1. V dropped 1 base and J dropped 3; count of bases not matched to a gene: 8. There are 16 residues in the CDR3. Germline values: CDR1 LGHNA, CDR2 YNFKEQ. The CDR3 reads CASSQVLGQTEETQYF. The CDR3, as DNA: TGTGCCAGCAGCCAAGTTCTGGGACAGACGGAAGAGACCCAGTACTTC.

V is TRBV19 and J is TRBJ1-1; D uncertain. This CDR3 is built from 14 residues. V shed 3 bases and J shed 2 bases, with 10 bases lying between them. The germline gives CDR1 LNHDA, CDR2 SQIVND (reference sequence). The CDR3 spells CASSMLRANTEAFF. CDR3 DNA sequence: TGTGCCAGTAGTATGCTGCGGGCTAACACTGAAGCTTTCTTT.

J is TRBJ2-7 and V is TRBV2; perhaps TRBD2 as D (5 bases). Germline values: CDR1 SNHLY, CDR2 FYNNEI. The V end was cut by 8 bases, the J end by 3 bases, with 14 bases between. CDR3 size: 13 residues. Here the CDR3 reads CASSRPGNYEQYF. The CDR3 coding sequence is TGTGCCAGCTCCCGCCCGGGAAACTACGAGCAGTACTTC.

The chain is built from TRBV19 and TRBJ2-6; a weak D match, TRBD1 (6 bases). The CDR3 is made up of 15 amino acids. V was clipped by 7 bases and J by 4 bases, with 14 bases between them. The V gene's germline CDR1 is LNHDA and CDR2 SQIVND (reference sequence). CDR3 nucleotide sequence: TGTGCCAGTACTTACACAGGGAGAGGGGCCAACGTCCTGACTTTC. Translation gives CASTYTGRGANVLTF.

This chain links TRBV18 with TRBJ2-1; D not resolved. This CDR3 has 11 amino acids. V was cut by 5 bases and J by 5 bases, with 4 bases left in between. Germline-derived CDR1 and CDR2 are KGHSH and LQKENI. The CDR3 nucleotides read TGTGCCAGCTCAGGGGACAATGAGCAGTTCTTC. The encoded protein is CASSGDNEQFF.

V and J are TRBV5-5 and TRBJ1-2, with D uncertain. Germline values: CDR1 SGHKS, CDR2 YYEKEE (reference sequence). V was shortened by 4 bases and J by 7 bases, with 14 bases between the two germline ends. The CDR3 runs to 13 residues. The CDR3 sequence is CASSHPRAVGYTF. The CDR3 DNA reads TGTGCCAGCAGCCACCCGCGGGCTGTTGGCTACACCTTC.